The 25 T cell receptor beta chains given below trace back to one sample, sequenced in a study of T cell responses to AZD1222 COVID-19 vaccine. Assay: immunoSEQ multiplex PCR; the TCRdb copy retains only in-frame clones and omits some. The sample consists of about 130,000 clones, 88% of them appearing once. The material sequenced was peripheral blood, taken on day 0 of MenACWY control vaccination. Receptors were obtained from an adult in good health.

J is TRBJ1-6 and V is TRBV30, with D possibly TRBD1 on 5 matching bases. Trimming left V 2 bases short and J 10 bases short, with 12 bases between. CDR1 is GTSNPN and CDR2 is SVGIG in the germline V gene (reference sequence). This CDR3 has 13 amino acids. CDR3 protein: CAWSPIQGSPLHF. In DNA, the CDR3 is TGTGCCTGGAGTCCGATCCAGGGATCACCCCTCCACTTT.

V gene TRBV10-1 combines with J gene TRBJ2-7; tentative D call: TRBD2 (5 bases). The CDR3 covers 14 residues. The germline V gene encodes CDR1 WNHNN and CDR2 SYGVQD (reference sequence). The V end lost 0 bases, the J end lost 7 bases, and 13 bases lay between the germline ends. This chain's CDR3 is CASSESFGVGEQYF. CDR3 DNA sequence: TGCGCCAGCAGTGAGTCTTTCGGGGTGGGGGAGCAGTACTTC.

With regard to this clone: Other DNA sequences in this specimen translate into the identical CDR3. The J gene is TRBJ2-4, the V gene TRBV28; 7 bases fit TRBD2. After removal of 4 bases from V and 1 base from J, the junction contained 10 bases not matched to a gene. This CDR3 region has 17 residues. Germline V gives CDR1 MDHEN, CDR2 SYDVKM. CDR3 DNA: TGTGCCAGCAGTTCCTCCCGACTAGCAGGTGCCAAAAACATTCAGTACTTC. This translates into CASSSSRLAGAKNIQYF.

The sample holds one count of this clone. CDR3 amino acids: CASRLGVGAYEQYF. The CDR3 coding sequence is TGTGCCAGCCGCTTGGGGGTCGGAGCCTACGAGCAGTACTTC. The chain uses TRBV19 and TRBJ2-7; possibly TRBD1 or TRBD2 for D (5 bases each). Trimming cost V 9 bases and J 2 bases, with 17 bases left between them. The CDR3 has 14 residues. Germline V CDR1 and CDR2: LNHDA, SQIVND (reference sequence).

CDR3 residues: CATSVSPGQGVHNEQFF. As DNA, the CDR3 is TGTGCCACCAGTGTTTCCCCCGGACAGGGTGTCCACAATGAGCAGTTCTTC. The chain has TRBV24-1 and TRBJ2-1, with 8 bases aligning to TRBD1. CDR3 length: 17 amino acids. Trimming took 5 bases from V and 5 from J; bases not matched to a gene: 13. Per the germline V gene, CDR1 is KGHDR and CDR2 is SFDVKD.

J is TRBJ1-4 and V is TRBV5-4; tentative D call: TRBD1 (6 bases). The germline gives CDR1 SGHNT, CDR2 YYREEE (reference sequence). Trimming shortened V by 0 bases and J by 8 bases, and 11 bases separated the two germline ends. The CDR3 is 14 amino acids. The CDR3 nucleotides read TGTGCCAGCAGCTTGGAACAGGGTTTCGAAAAACTGTTTTTT. Protein sequence: CASSLEQGFEKLFF.

The rearrangement joins TRBV28 to TRBJ2-3; maybe TRBD1 (6 bases). With 3 bases removed from V and 3 bases from J, the gap between germline ends came to 13 bases. From germline, CDR1 is MDHEN and CDR2 SYDVKM. There are 15 residues in the CDR3. CDR3 nucleotides: TGTGCCAGCAGTTTTGGTTGGGGGCGGACAGATACGCAGTATTTT. Residues: CASSFGWGRTDTQYF. The full variable domain, with the rest looked up from reference TRBV28 and TRBJ2-3, is DVKVTQSSRYLVKRTGEKVFLECVQDMDHENMFWYRQDPGLGLRLIYFSYDVKMKEKGDIPEGYSVSREKKERFSLILESASTNQTSMYLCASSFGWGRTDTQYFGPGTRLTVL.

This clone has a handful of counts. V and J are TRBV12-3 or TRBV12-4 and TRBJ2-7; 7 positions agree with TRBD2. This CDR3 spans 13 amino acids. V lost 7 bases, J lost 3 bases, and 6 bases stayed unmatched. The CDR3 DNA sequence: TGTGCCAGCACCAAAAGCGGGAACTACGAGCAGTACTTC. As protein: CASTKSGNYEQYF.

The chain joins TRBV29-1 to TRBJ2-1, with D hard to call. Germline V gene sequence: CDR1 SQVTM, CDR2 ANQGSEA. There are 11 residues in the CDR3. The ends were cut back, 7 bases at V and 8 bases at J, with 12 bases in the middle. The CDR3 protein is CSALTVYEQFF. The CDR3 nucleotides are TGCAGCGCCCTCACCGTCTATGAGCAGTTCTTC.

This clone was seen once. This chain connects TRBV28 to TRBJ2-3, with no clear D. Trimming removed 2 bases from V and 11 bases from J, with 14 bases in between. Looked up from germline, CDR1 is MDHEN and CDR2 is SYDVKM. The length of the CDR3 is 13 residues. CDR3 in amino acids: CASSLLGLGEQYF. The CDR3 DNA is TGTGCCAGCAGTTTACTTGGTCTTGGAGAGCAGTATTTT.

The rearrangement uses TRBV5-4 and TRBJ2-2; the D is unclear. The CDR3 totals 13 residues. Germline V CDR1 and CDR2: SGHNT, YYREEE (reference sequence). Between the trimmed V and J ends, which lost 0 bases and 4 bases, there was a span of 4 bases. CDR3 bases: TGTGCCAGCAGCTTGGGTGGCACCGGGGAGCTGTTTTTT. As protein: CASSLGGTGELFF.

V gene TRBV28 combines with J gene TRBJ1-4, with D unclear. V was cut by 1 base and J by 8 bases, with 5 bases left in between. There are 12 residues in the CDR3. Per the germline V gene, CDR1 is MDHEN and CDR2 is SYDVKM. CDR3 protein: CASSLLREKLFF. In nucleotides, the CDR3 is TGTGCCAGCAGTTTATTAAGGGAAAAACTGTTTTTT.

The rearrangement uses TRBV7-9 and TRBJ2-3, with a weak D call TRBD2 (6 bases). The CDR3 contains 17 residues. Germline-derived CDR1 and CDR2 are SEHNR and FQNEAQ (reference sequence). Trimming stripped 5 bases from V and 3 bases from J, with 21 bases between. In DNA, the CDR3 is TGTGCCAGCAGCCGCTCCCCCCGGGACTCGGAAACAGATACGCAGTATTTT. Amino acid sequence: CASSRSPRDSETDTQYF.

The rearrangement joins TRBV28 to TRBJ2-7; unclear D gene. Germline CDR1 is MDHEN and CDR2 is SYDVKM. The CDR3 runs to 12 residues. Trimming took off 2 bases at V and 2 bases at J, with 4 bases between the two ends. Here the CDR3 reads CASSLGTYEQYF. In DNA, the CDR3 is TGTGCCAGCAGTTTAGGGACCTACGAGCAGTACTTC. The full variable domain, rest sourced from reference TRBV28 and TRBJ2-7, is DVKVTQSSRYLVKRTGEKVFLECVQDMDHENMFWYRQDPGLGLRLIYFSYDVKMKEKGDIPEGYSVSREKKERFSLILESASTNQTSMYLCASSLGTYEQYFGPGTRLTVT.

The chain uses TRBV10-3 and TRBJ1-2; no clear D gene. Germline CDR1 is ENHRY and CDR2 is SYGVKD. V was trimmed by 3 bases and J by 8 bases, leaving 10 bases between them. This CDR3 region has 12 residues. DNA of the CDR3: TGTGCCATCAGTGATGGGGTACTGGGCTACACCTTC. It encodes CAISDGVLGYTF.

The chain has TRBV19 and TRBJ1-1, with 7 bases matching TRBD1. V lost 7 bases to trimming and J lost 10 bases; unmatched junction nucleotides: 12. This CDR3 contains 13 residues. Germline-derived CDR1 and CDR2 are LNHDA and SQIVND (reference sequence). This CDR3 is CASMRTGLIRAFF. CDR3 coding DNA: TGTGCCAGTATGAGGACAGGTTTGATCAGAGCTTTCTTT. The full variable domain, rest sourced from reference TRBV19 and TRBJ1-1, is DGGITQSPKYLFRKEGQNVTLSCEQNLNHDAMYWYRQDPGQGLRLIYYSQIVNDFQKGDIAEGYSVSREKKESFPLTVTSAQKNPTAFYLCASMRTGLIRAFFGQGTRLTVV.

J is TRBJ1-2 and V is TRBV18; the match to TRBD1 covers 8 bases. Germline CDR1 and CDR2: KGHSH and LQKENI. With 5 bases clipped from V and 5 bases from J, the junction kept 13 bases outside the gene matches. The CDR3 covers 16 residues. The CDR3 DNA reads as TGTGCCAGCTCAGGCCCTCCAGGGGGCGTAGGGTATGGCTACACCTTC. It translates to CASSGPPGGVGYGYTF.

The chain combines TRBV27 with TRBJ1-5; 10 bases line up with TRBD1. Losses at the gene ends were 6 bases for V and 4 bases for J; bases not matched to a gene: 6. Germline CDR1 is MNHEY and CDR2 is SMNVEV (reference sequence). There are 15 residues in the CDR3. CDR3 in DNA: TGTGCCAGCAGGCCTCCGGGACAGGGGAATCAGCCCCAGCATTTT. This sequence encodes CASRPPGQGNQPQHF.

The chain is built from TRBV24-1 and TRBJ2-3; D is perhaps TRBD2 (5 bases). V was clipped by 4 bases and J by 8 bases, with 15 bases between them. The CDR3 totals 14 residues. Germline V gene sequence: CDR1 KGHDR, CDR2 SFDVKD. In nucleotides, the CDR3 is TGTGCCACCAGTGACCAGACCGGGGTCGGTACGCAGTATTTT. This codes for CATSDQTGVGTQYF.

The rearrangement joins TRBV5-1 to TRBJ2-2; D might be TRBD2 (5 bases). The CDR3 length is 16 residues. Trimming removed 0 bases from V and 2 bases from J, with 11 bases in between. Looked up from germline, CDR1 is SGHRS and CDR2 is YFSETQ. CDR3 sequence (DNA): TGCGCCAGCAGCTTGGAGGTAGCGTCCAACACCGGGGAGCTGTTTTTT. Translated: CASSLEVASNTGELFF.

The chain uses TRBV7-9 and TRBJ2-1; weak D call: TRBD2 (6 bases). This CDR3 region has 14 residues. CDR1 is SEHNR, CDR2 FQNEAQ, per germline (reference sequence). Trimming shortened V by 4 bases and J by 6 bases, and 13 bases separated the two germline ends. The CDR3 DNA is TGTGCCAGCAGCTCTCGACTAGGAGGCAATGAGCAGTTCTTC. It codes for CASSSRLGGNEQFF. The whole variable domain, filled in from reference TRBV7-9 and TRBJ2-1, reads DTGVSQNPRHKITKRGQNVTFRCDPISEHNRLYWYRQTLGQGPEFLTYFQNEAQLEKSRLLSDRFSAERPKGSFSTLEIQRTEQGDSAMYLCASSSRLGGNEQFFGPGTRLTVL.

This clone was counted a single time. DNA for the CDR3: TGTGCCAGCACGGGGGGGCGGACCGGGGAGCTGTTTTTT. As protein: CASTGGRTGELFF. This chain joins TRBV2 and TRBJ2-2, with 8 bases lining up with TRBD2. With 7 bases clipped from V and 5 bases from J, the junction kept 3 bases outside the gene matches. The CDR3 has 13 amino acids. CDR1 SNHLY and CDR2 FYNNEI come from the germline V gene.

The gene calls are TRBV5-6 and TRBJ2-2; perhaps TRBD2 as D (6 bases). From germline, CDR1 is SGHDT and CDR2 YYEEEE. The CDR3 is made up of 14 amino acids. The V end lost 2 bases, the J end lost 4 bases, and 9 bases lay between the germline ends. The CDR3 DNA follows: TGTGCCAGCAGCTTACTGGGGGGCACCGGGGAGCTGTTTTTT. Its protein is CASSLLGGTGELFF.

The genes are TRBV5-1 and TRBJ2-5, with D possibly being TRBD2 (5 bases). This CDR3 is built from 14 residues. V lost 2 bases and J 3 bases, leaving 11 bases between the germline ends. Germline V gene lookup returns CDR1 SGHRS and CDR2 YFSETQ. CDR3 nucleotides: TGCGCCAGCAGCTTCCGGGATCCTAAAGAGACCCAGTACTTC. This codes for CASSFRDPKETQYF. Combining the CDR3 with reference TRBV5-1 and TRBJ2-5 gives the whole variable domain KAGVTQTPRYLIKTRGQQVTLSCSPISGHRSVSWYQQTPGQGLQFLFEYFSETQRNKGNFPGRFSGRQFSNSRSEMNVSTLELGDSALYLCASSFRDPKETQYFGPGTRLLVL.

V gene TRBV5-1 combines with J gene TRBJ2-1, with TRBD2 identical over 9 bases. Germline V gene sequence: CDR1 SGHRS, CDR2 YFSETQ. The V segment lost 4 bases and the J segment 10 bases; nucleotides outside the gene matches: 12. This CDR3 comprises 15 residues. The CDR3 region is CASSGRTSEPREQFF. The CDR3, as DNA: TGCGCCAGCAGCGGGCGGACTAGCGAACCTCGCGAGCAGTTCTTC.